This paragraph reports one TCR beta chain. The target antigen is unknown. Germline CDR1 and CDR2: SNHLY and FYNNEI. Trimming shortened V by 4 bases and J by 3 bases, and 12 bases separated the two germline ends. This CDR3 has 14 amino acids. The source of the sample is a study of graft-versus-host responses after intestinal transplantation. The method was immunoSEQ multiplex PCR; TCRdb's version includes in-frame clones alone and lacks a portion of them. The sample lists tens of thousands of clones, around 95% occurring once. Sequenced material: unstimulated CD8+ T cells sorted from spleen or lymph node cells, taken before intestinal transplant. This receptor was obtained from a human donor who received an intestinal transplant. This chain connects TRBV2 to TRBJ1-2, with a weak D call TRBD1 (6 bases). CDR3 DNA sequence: TGTGCCAGCAGTGTACCGGGGGCGGACTATGGCTACACCTTC. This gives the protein CASSVPGADYGYTF.